The rows below give T cell receptor beta chains drawn from one sample of a study of shared clonotypes between healthy human individuals. Here immunoSEQ multiplex PCR was the method, and the copy in TCRdb shows in-frame clones only, minus some. The data hold under 2,000,000 clones, with about 94% observed a single time. The specimen sequenced was naive CD8+ T cells sorted from blood. These receptors were obtained from a man aged 18-30 years in good health. The CDR3 runs from the conserved cysteine through the conserved F or W. Fields, in order: J gene, V gene, clone size, D gene, CDR3 protein, CDR3 DNA. The D gene is left open where the match is weak. Part of the rows lack a size; the others show once, few, many or a class for expanded clones.

j_call: TRBJ2-7
v_call: TRBV29-1
clone_size: NA
d_call: TRBD1
cdr3_aa: CSVEGTGHYEQYF
cdr3_nt: TGCAGCGTTGAAGGGACAGGACACTACGAGCAGTACTTC

j_call: TRBJ2-7
v_call: TRBV10-1
clone_size: NA
d_call: TRBD2
cdr3_aa: CASSELAGGYEQYF
cdr3_nt: TGCGCCAGCAGTGAACTAGCGGGAGGTTACGAGCAGTACTTC

j_call: TRBJ2-7
v_call: TRBV5-3
clone_size: NA
d_call: NA
cdr3_aa: CARSLQRTDSYEQYF
cdr3_nt: TGTGCCAGAAGCCTACAGAGGACAGACTCCTACGAGCAGTACTTC

j_call: TRBJ2-2
v_call: TRBV18
clone_size: NA
d_call: TRBD1
cdr3_aa: CASSPPPLGQSSSNTGELFF
cdr3_nt: TGTGCCAGCTCACCACCTCCTCTGGGACAGTCTTCGTCTAACACCGGGGAGCTGTTTTTT

j_call: TRBJ1-2
v_call: TRBV28
clone_size: once
d_call: NA
cdr3_aa: CAGQQGPNYGYTF
cdr3_nt: TGTGCCGGACAACAGGGACCCAACTATGGCTACACCTTC

j_call: TRBJ2-2
v_call: TRBV6-5
clone_size: NA
d_call: NA
cdr3_aa: CASMTLTGELFF
cdr3_nt: TGTGCCAGCATGACTTTAACCGGGGAGCTGTTTTTT

j_call: TRBJ2-3
v_call: TRBV27
clone_size: NA
d_call: NA
cdr3_aa: CASSWRDTQYF
cdr3_nt: TGTGCCAGCAGTTGGCGAGATACGCAGTATTTT

j_call: TRBJ1-1
v_call: TRBV10-3
clone_size: NA
d_call: NA
cdr3_aa: CAISDPTAFNTEAFF
cdr3_nt: TGTGCCATCAGTGACCCGACAGCCTTCAACACTGAAGCTTTCTTT

j_call: TRBJ1-4
v_call: TRBV7-6
clone_size: NA
d_call: TRBD1
cdr3_aa: CASTLLFLTGAGEEKLFF
cdr3_nt: TGTGCCAGCACCCTACTCTTCCTTACAGGGGCGGGAGAAGAAAAACTGTTTTTT

j_call: TRBJ1-1
v_call: TRBV28
clone_size: NA
d_call: NA
cdr3_aa: CASTSGGATEAFF
cdr3_nt: TGTGCCAGCACCTCTGGGGGGGCCACTGAAGCTTTCTTT

j_call: TRBJ1-2
v_call: TRBV11-1
clone_size: NA
d_call: NA
cdr3_aa: CASSLLRADNYGYTF
cdr3_nt: TGTGCCAGCAGCCTGCTCAGGGCCGATAACTATGGCTACACCTTC

j_call: TRBJ1-1
v_call: TRBV6-5
clone_size: once
d_call: NA
cdr3_aa: CATRGSGAGTEAFF
cdr3_nt: TGTGCCACCCGAGGTTCGGGGGCCGGGACTGAAGCTTTCTTT

j_call: TRBJ2-6
v_call: TRBV5-6
clone_size: NA
d_call: TRBD2
cdr3_aa: CASSPPGGAGFRANVLTF
cdr3_nt: TGTGCCAGCAGCCCACCGGGGGGAGCCGGTTTTCGGGCCAACGTCCTGACTTTC

j_call: TRBJ1-3
v_call: TRBV5-6
clone_size: few
d_call: NA
cdr3_aa: CASSLERRRSGNTIYF
cdr3_nt: TGTGCCAGCAGCTTGGAGCGAAGGAGGTCTGGAAACACCATATATTTT

j_call: TRBJ2-7
v_call: TRBV5-4
clone_size: NA
d_call: TRBD1
cdr3_aa: CASSLGWDSSYEQYF
cdr3_nt: TGTGCCAGCAGCTTGGGATGGGACAGCTCCTACGAGCAGTACTTC

j_call: TRBJ2-1
v_call: TRBV7-6
clone_size: NA
d_call: TRBD1
cdr3_aa: CASSLEAGGAYNEQFF
cdr3_nt: TGTGCCAGCAGCTTAGAAGCAGGGGGCGCCTACAATGAGCAGTTCTTC

j_call: TRBJ2-1
v_call: TRBV27
clone_size: NA
d_call: TRBD1
cdr3_aa: CASTLGTGPYNEQFF
cdr3_nt: TGTGCCAGCACCCTGGGGACAGGTCCCTACAATGAGCAGTTCTTC

j_call: TRBJ2-6
v_call: TRBV7-9
clone_size: NA
d_call: NA
cdr3_aa: CASSPPTGGRSGANVLTF
cdr3_nt: TGTGCCAGCAGCCCTCCGACGGGCGGACGCTCTGGGGCCAACGTCCTGACTTTC

j_call: TRBJ2-3
v_call: TRBV18
clone_size: NA
d_call: NA
cdr3_aa: CASSLKEWSTDTQYF
cdr3_nt: TGTGCCAGCTCGCTAAAAGAGTGGAGCACAGATACGCAGTATTTT

j_call: TRBJ2-1
v_call: TRBV2
clone_size: NA
d_call: NA
cdr3_aa: CASIGFVGQEQFF
cdr3_nt: TGTGCCAGCATCGGATTCGTCGGACAAGAGCAGTTCTTC

j_call: TRBJ2-3
v_call: TRBV30
clone_size: NA
d_call: NA
cdr3_aa: CARSPITDTQYF
cdr3_nt: TGTGCCCGATCGCCTATCACAGATACGCAGTATTTT

j_call: TRBJ1-4
v_call: TRBV13
clone_size: NA
d_call: NA
cdr3_aa: CASSLAGADEKLFF
cdr3_nt: TGTGCCAGCAGCTTGGCGGGGGCGGATGAAAAACTGTTTTTT

j_call: TRBJ2-3
v_call: TRBV13
clone_size: NA
d_call: TRBD1
cdr3_aa: CASSYAGTGSTDTQYF
cdr3_nt: TGTGCCAGCAGCTACGCCGGGACAGGGAGCACAGATACGCAGTATTTT

j_call: TRBJ2-3
v_call: TRBV6-1
clone_size: NA
d_call: NA
cdr3_aa: CASSEAPGTTDTQYF
cdr3_nt: TGTGCCAGCAGTGAAGCGCCAGGGACGACAGATACGCAGTATTTT

j_call: TRBJ2-1
v_call: TRBV28
clone_size: NA
d_call: TRBD1
cdr3_aa: CASSLGGQGYEQFF
cdr3_nt: TGTGCCAGCAGTTTAGGTGGACAGGGTTATGAGCAGTTCTTC

j_call: TRBJ2-7
v_call: TRBV7-8
clone_size: NA
d_call: NA
cdr3_aa: CASSDYYYEQYF
cdr3_nt: TGTGCCAGCAGCGACTACTATTACGAGCAGTACTTC

j_call: TRBJ2-3
v_call: TRBV7-8
clone_size: NA
d_call: TRBD2
cdr3_aa: CASSRLAGDVGGTQYF
cdr3_nt: TGTGCCAGCAGCAGATTAGCGGGAGACGTGGGCGGTACGCAGTATTTT

j_call: TRBJ2-1
v_call: TRBV6-1
clone_size: NA
d_call: TRBD2
cdr3_aa: CASSESLRSGRAGEQFF
cdr3_nt: TGTGCCAGCAGTGAATCCCTGCGGAGCGGGAGGGCCGGGGAGCAGTTCTTC

j_call: TRBJ1-1
v_call: TRBV6-5
clone_size: NA
d_call: NA
cdr3_aa: CASSSGRGTEAFF
cdr3_nt: TGTGCCAGCAGTTCGGGACGCGGGACTGAAGCTTTCTTT

j_call: TRBJ1-1
v_call: TRBV5-6
clone_size: NA
d_call: NA
cdr3_aa: CASSRGAYDWDTEAFF
cdr3_nt: TGTGCCAGCAGCCGGGGGGCGTATGACTGGGACACTGAAGCTTTCTTT

j_call: TRBJ2-7
v_call: TRBV5-6
clone_size: once
d_call: NA
cdr3_aa: CASSLAQGEQYF
cdr3_nt: TGTGCCAGCAGCTTGGCTCAGGGGGAGCAGTACTTC

j_call: TRBJ2-6
v_call: TRBV25-1
clone_size: NA
d_call: TRBD1
cdr3_aa: CASPDRVHSGANVLTF
cdr3_nt: TGTGCCAGCCCGGACAGGGTACACTCTGGGGCCAACGTCCTGACTTTC

j_call: TRBJ2-7
v_call: TRBV6-5
clone_size: NA
d_call: NA
cdr3_aa: CASGALGLAYEQYF
cdr3_nt: TGTGCCAGCGGGGCCCTGGGTTTGGCCTACGAGCAGTACTTC

j_call: TRBJ1-6
v_call: TRBV27
clone_size: NA
d_call: TRBD1
cdr3_aa: CASSPGTGTNSPLHF
cdr3_nt: TGTGCCAGCAGTCCTGGGACAGGAACGAATTCACCCCTCCACTTT

j_call: TRBJ1-1
v_call: TRBV10-2
clone_size: NA
d_call: NA
cdr3_aa: CASSEVGTEAFF
cdr3_nt: TGCGCCAGCAGTGAGGTGGGGACTGAAGCTTTCTTT

j_call: TRBJ2-3
v_call: TRBV7-3
clone_size: NA
d_call: TRBD2
cdr3_aa: CASSSSGGAADTQYF
cdr3_nt: TGTGCCAGCAGCTCTAGCGGGGGGGCAGCAGATACGCAGTATTTT

j_call: TRBJ1-5
v_call: TRBV9
clone_size: once
d_call: TRBD1
cdr3_aa: CASSVGDSSNQPQHF
cdr3_nt: TGTGCCAGCAGCGTAGGGGACAGTTCTAATCAGCCCCAGCATTTT

j_call: TRBJ1-6
v_call: TRBV27
clone_size: NA
d_call: NA
cdr3_aa: CASSFSQGSNSPLHF
cdr3_nt: TGTGCCAGCAGTTTTTCCCAGGGGAGTAATTCACCCCTCCACTTT

j_call: TRBJ1-6
v_call: TRBV28
clone_size: NA
d_call: NA
cdr3_aa: CASSFPSSYNSPLHF
cdr3_nt: TGTGCCAGCAGTTTTCCGAGCTCCTATAATTCACCCCTCCACTTT

j_call: TRBJ2-6
v_call: TRBV6-5
clone_size: NA
d_call: NA
cdr3_aa: CASSFLPLGANVLTF
cdr3_nt: TGTGCCAGCAGTTTTCTTCCTCTGGGGGCCAACGTCCTGACTTTC

j_call: TRBJ2-7
v_call: TRBV27
clone_size: NA
d_call: NA
cdr3_aa: CASSLTGFSYEQYF
cdr3_nt: TGTGCCAGCAGTTTGACCGGATTCTCCTACGAGCAGTACTTC

j_call: TRBJ2-1
v_call: TRBV4-3
clone_size: NA
d_call: NA
cdr3_aa: CASSQEATNNEQFF
cdr3_nt: TGCGCCAGCAGCCAAGAGGCGACTAACAATGAGCAGTTCTTC

j_call: TRBJ2-7
v_call: TRBV2
clone_size: NA
d_call: NA
cdr3_aa: CASSLYEQYF
cdr3_nt: TGTGCCAGCAGTTTATACGAGCAGTACTTC

j_call: TRBJ1-1
v_call: TRBV12-5
clone_size: NA
d_call: NA
cdr3_aa: CASGFTNTEAFF
cdr3_nt: TGTGCTAGTGGTTTTACGAACACTGAAGCTTTCTTT

j_call: TRBJ2-2
v_call: TRBV6-1
clone_size: NA
d_call: NA
cdr3_aa: CASNKEGGELFF
cdr3_nt: TGTGCCAGCAATAAAGAGGGCGGGGAGCTGTTTTTT

j_call: TRBJ2-1
v_call: TRBV5-4
clone_size: NA
d_call: TRBD2
cdr3_aa: CASSSLAGGLTSYNEQFF
cdr3_nt: TGTGCCAGCAGTTCGCTAGCGGGAGGACTCACCTCCTACAATGAGCAGTTCTTC

j_call: TRBJ2-3
v_call: TRBV27
clone_size: NA
d_call: NA
cdr3_aa: CASSFGSGWNTDTQYF
cdr3_nt: TGTGCCAGCAGTTTCGGGTCAGGGTGGAACACAGATACGCAGTATTTT

j_call: TRBJ2-7
v_call: TRBV28
clone_size: NA
d_call: TRBD1
cdr3_aa: CATIDRGVYEQYF
cdr3_nt: TGTGCCACCATAGACAGGGGAGTGTACGAGCAGTACTTC

j_call: TRBJ2-7
v_call: TRBV28
clone_size: NA
d_call: NA
cdr3_aa: CASRDPNYEQYF
cdr3_nt: TGTGCCAGCAGGGATCCGAACTACGAGCAGTACTTC

j_call: TRBJ1-5
v_call: TRBV19
clone_size: NA
d_call: TRBD1
cdr3_aa: CASTDWATTGGLGNQPQHF
cdr3_nt: TGTGCCAGTACCGACTGGGCCACTACAGGGGGCCTAGGAAATCAGCCCCAGCATTTT

j_call: TRBJ2-1
v_call: TRBV27
clone_size: NA
d_call: NA
cdr3_aa: CASSRFQNNEQFF
cdr3_nt: TGTGCCAGCAGTAGGTTTCAGAACAATGAGCAGTTCTTC

j_call: TRBJ1-1
v_call: TRBV9
clone_size: NA
d_call: NA
cdr3_aa: CASSVEGINTEAFF
cdr3_nt: TGTGCCAGCAGCGTAGAAGGAATTAACACTGAAGCTTTCTTT

j_call: TRBJ2-1
v_call: TRBV7-9
clone_size: NA
d_call: TRBD2
cdr3_aa: CASSLARLAGPHHNEQFF
cdr3_nt: TGTGCCAGCAGCTTAGCGCGACTAGCGGGACCGCACCACAATGAGCAGTTCTTC

j_call: TRBJ2-7
v_call: TRBV11-2
clone_size: once
d_call: TRBD2
cdr3_aa: CASSPGTSGGYEQYF
cdr3_nt: TGTGCCAGCAGCCCAGGGACTAGCGGGGGCTACGAGCAGTACTTC